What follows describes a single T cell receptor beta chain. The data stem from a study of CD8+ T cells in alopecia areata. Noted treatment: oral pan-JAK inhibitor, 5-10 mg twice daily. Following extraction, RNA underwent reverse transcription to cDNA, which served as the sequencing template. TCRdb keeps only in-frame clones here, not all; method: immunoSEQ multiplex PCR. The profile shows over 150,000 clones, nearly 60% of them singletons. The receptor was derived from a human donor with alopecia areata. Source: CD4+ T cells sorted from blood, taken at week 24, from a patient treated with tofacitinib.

CDR3 in amino acids: CSVGTSGATYEQYF. CDR3 sequence (DNA): TGCAGCGTGGGGACTAGCGGGGCTACCTACGAGCAGTACTTC. This chain connects TRBV29-1 to TRBJ2-7; 13 nucleotides agree with TRBD2. The CDR3 length is 14 residues. CDR1 and CDR2 from the germline V gene are SQVTM and ANQGSEA. The V gene end was trimmed by 6 bases and the J gene end by 2 bases; junction bases not matched to a gene: 4.